Listed below are T cell receptor beta chains from one sample, sequenced in a study of blood T cell repertoires in COVID-19. Data came from immunoSEQ multiplex PCR; TCRdb stores just in-frame clones and leaves some out. The sample has some 210,000 clones; 75% to 85% are singletons. Material for sequencing was PBMCs or T cells enriched from blood (not recorded which). The receptors come from a man in his forties who had recovered from COVID-19. CDR3s include the opening cysteine and the closing phenylalanine or tryptophan. The size entry is marked missing in some rows and otherwise reads once, few, many or a size class.

v_gene: TRBV6-5
j_gene: TRBJ1-4
abundance: NA
CDR3aa: CASSPGDSNEKLFF

v_gene: TRBV2
j_gene: TRBJ1-1
abundance: NA
CDR3aa: CASRTEIRTEAFF

v_gene: TRBV27
j_gene: TRBJ2-1
abundance: NA
CDR3aa: CASSLGDTYNEQFF

v_gene: TRBV7-3
j_gene: TRBJ1-6
abundance: NA
CDR3aa: CASSQDRNNNSPLHF

v_gene: TRBV2
j_gene: TRBJ2-1
abundance: few
CDR3aa: CASSFRDRGLGGTGTSKFF

v_gene: TRBV6-5
j_gene: TRBJ1-5
abundance: few
CDR3aa: CASSYSGGHQPQHF

v_gene: TRBV6-5
j_gene: TRBJ1-2
abundance: NA
CDR3aa: CASSSNRGRDGYTF

v_gene: TRBV7-9
j_gene: TRBJ1-2
abundance: NA
CDR3aa: CASSLFAGYTF

v_gene: TRBV18
j_gene: TRBJ2-7
abundance: NA
CDR3aa: CASSPGFSTAEQYF

v_gene: TRBV25-1
j_gene: TRBJ1-3
abundance: NA
CDR3aa: CASSEKFAIYF

v_gene: TRBV28
j_gene: TRBJ1-2
abundance: NA
CDR3aa: CASTDRAGGYTF

v_gene: TRBV4-1
j_gene: TRBJ2-7
abundance: NA
CDR3aa: CASSQVASGIYF

v_gene: TRBV7-3
j_gene: TRBJ2-3
abundance: NA
CDR3aa: CASSPSTAGDTQYF

v_gene: TRBV6-5
j_gene: TRBJ2-5
abundance: once
CDR3aa: CASHTGFPQETQYF

v_gene: TRBV28
j_gene: TRBJ2-5
abundance: NA
CDR3aa: CASSFPGTAETQYF

v_gene: TRBV19
j_gene: TRBJ1-6
abundance: NA
CDR3aa: CASKRGTGDNSPLHF

v_gene: TRBV6-6
j_gene: TRBJ1-2
abundance: NA
CDR3aa: CASSIPRRGDYGYTF

v_gene: TRBV9
j_gene: TRBJ2-3
abundance: NA
CDR3aa: CASSGQGSTDTQYF

v_gene: TRBV14
j_gene: TRBJ2-6
abundance: NA
CDR3aa: CASSLNQGVLTF

v_gene: TRBV4-1
j_gene: TRBJ1-3
abundance: NA
CDR3aa: CASSQARPSREGNTIYF

v_gene: TRBV20-1
j_gene: TRBJ2-2
abundance: NA
CDR3aa: CSASRGVTGELFF

v_gene: TRBV5-4
j_gene: TRBJ1-2
abundance: NA
CDR3aa: CASSKGQEAGYGYTF

v_gene: TRBV5-1
j_gene: TRBJ1-6
abundance: once
CDR3aa: CASSLVGGNSPLHF

v_gene: TRBV18
j_gene: TRBJ1-2
abundance: NA
CDR3aa: CASSPPGQAFGYTF

v_gene: TRBV4-1
j_gene: TRBJ1-6
abundance: many
CDR3aa: CASSQGTGVSPLHF

v_gene: TRBV24-1
j_gene: TRBJ2-1
abundance: NA
CDR3aa: CATSPAGLADEQFF

v_gene: TRBV2
j_gene: TRBJ1-2
abundance: NA
CDR3aa: CASRQGAGDGYTF

v_gene: TRBV30
j_gene: TRBJ1-2
abundance: NA
CDR3aa: CAWKGTGSRGYTF

v_gene: TRBV11-2
j_gene: TRBJ1-4
abundance: NA
CDR3aa: CASSLGDSLNEKLFF

v_gene: TRBV11-2
j_gene: TRBJ2-7
abundance: once
CDR3aa: CASSFTAGGTYEQYF

v_gene: TRBV7-9
j_gene: TRBJ1-4
abundance: NA
CDR3aa: CASSPQSEKLFF

v_gene: TRBV11-2
j_gene: TRBJ1-2
abundance: NA
CDR3aa: CASSLGAGMDYGYTF

v_gene: TRBV18
j_gene: TRBJ2-6
abundance: NA
CDR3aa: CASSRQGAGANVLTF

v_gene: TRBV5-1
j_gene: TRBJ2-1
abundance: few
CDR3aa: CASSLGPGGVNEQFF

v_gene: TRBV7-9
j_gene: TRBJ2-7
abundance: NA
CDR3aa: CASSLLGQKEQYF

v_gene: TRBV7-9
j_gene: TRBJ1-1
abundance: NA
CDR3aa: CASSFYRVGSTEAFF

v_gene: TRBV19
j_gene: TRBJ1-6
abundance: NA
CDR3aa: CASKTGHSPLHF

v_gene: TRBV9
j_gene: TRBJ2-1
abundance: NA
CDR3aa: CASSVGGGSSQFF

v_gene: TRBV30
j_gene: TRBJ1-5
abundance: NA
CDR3aa: CAWSVKGTSNQPQHF

v_gene: TRBV6-1
j_gene: TRBJ2-7
abundance: NA
CDR3aa: CASSEDGFVQVDF

v_gene: TRBV7-8
j_gene: TRBJ2-7
abundance: NA
CDR3aa: CASSLVTGSYEQYF

v_gene: TRBV3-1/TRBV3-2
j_gene: TRBJ2-3
abundance: once
CDR3aa: CASSQGLAGLSTQYF

v_gene: TRBV5-5
j_gene: TRBJ2-1
abundance: NA
CDR3aa: CASSQDTDEQFF

v_gene: TRBV5-8
j_gene: TRBJ1-2
abundance: NA
CDR3aa: CASRGQGRDYGYTF

v_gene: TRBV7-9
j_gene: TRBJ2-7
abundance: NA
CDR3aa: CASSLGRGTYEQYF

v_gene: TRBV19
j_gene: TRBJ1-5
abundance: NA
CDR3aa: CASEDRARQPQHF